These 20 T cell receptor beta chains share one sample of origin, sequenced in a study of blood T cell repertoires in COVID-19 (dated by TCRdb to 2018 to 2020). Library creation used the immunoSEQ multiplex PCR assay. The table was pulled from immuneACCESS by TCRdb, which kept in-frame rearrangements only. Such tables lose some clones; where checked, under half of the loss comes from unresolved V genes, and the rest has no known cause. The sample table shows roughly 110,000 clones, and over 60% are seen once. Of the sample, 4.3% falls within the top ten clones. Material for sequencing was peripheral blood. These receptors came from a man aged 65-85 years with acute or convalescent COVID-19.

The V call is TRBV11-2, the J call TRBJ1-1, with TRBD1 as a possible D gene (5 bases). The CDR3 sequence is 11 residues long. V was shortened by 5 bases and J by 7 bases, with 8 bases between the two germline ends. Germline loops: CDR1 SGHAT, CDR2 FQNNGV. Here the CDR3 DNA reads TGTGCCAGCAGCCCCACAGGTGAAGCTTTCTTT. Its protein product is CASSPTGEAFF.

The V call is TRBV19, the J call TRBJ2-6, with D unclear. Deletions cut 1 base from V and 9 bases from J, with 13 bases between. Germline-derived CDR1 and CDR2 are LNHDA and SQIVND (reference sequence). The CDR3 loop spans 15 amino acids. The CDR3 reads CASSIVTGGVNVLTF. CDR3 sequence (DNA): TGTGCCAGTAGTATAGTAACCGGCGGCGTCAACGTCCTGACTTTC.

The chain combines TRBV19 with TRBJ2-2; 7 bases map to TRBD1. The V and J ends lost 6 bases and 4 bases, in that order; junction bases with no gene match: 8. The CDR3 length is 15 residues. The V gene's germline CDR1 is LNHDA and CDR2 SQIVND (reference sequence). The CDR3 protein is CASSGQVGGTGELFF. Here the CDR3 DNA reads TGTGCCAGTAGCGGACAGGTTGGGGGCACCGGGGAGCTGTTTTTT. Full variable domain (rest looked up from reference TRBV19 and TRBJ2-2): DGGITQSPKYLFRKEGQNVTLSCEQNLNHDAMYWYRQDPGQGLRLIYYSQIVNDFQKGDIAEGYSVSREKKESFPLTVTSAQKNPTAFYLCASSGQVGGTGELFFGEGSRLTVL.

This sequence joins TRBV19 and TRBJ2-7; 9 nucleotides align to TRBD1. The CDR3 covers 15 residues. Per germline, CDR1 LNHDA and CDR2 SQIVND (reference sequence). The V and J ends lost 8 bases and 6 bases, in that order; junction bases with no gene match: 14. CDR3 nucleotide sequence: TGTGCCAGTTCCTTCCGGGACAGGGCCCTTCGCGAGCAGTACTTC. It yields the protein CASSFRDRALREQYF.

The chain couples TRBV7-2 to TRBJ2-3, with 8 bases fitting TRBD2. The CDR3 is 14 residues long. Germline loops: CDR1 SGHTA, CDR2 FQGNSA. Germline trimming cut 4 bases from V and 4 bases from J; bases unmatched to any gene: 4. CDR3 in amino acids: CASSSGLEADTQYF. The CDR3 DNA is TGTGCCAGCAGCTCGGGACTAGAAGCAGATACGCAGTATTTT.

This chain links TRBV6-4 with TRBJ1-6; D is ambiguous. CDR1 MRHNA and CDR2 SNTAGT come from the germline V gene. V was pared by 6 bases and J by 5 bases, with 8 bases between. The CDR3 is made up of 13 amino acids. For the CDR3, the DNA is TGTGCCAGCAGAGCCATGGATAATTCACCCCTCCACTTT. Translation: CASRAMDNSPLHF.

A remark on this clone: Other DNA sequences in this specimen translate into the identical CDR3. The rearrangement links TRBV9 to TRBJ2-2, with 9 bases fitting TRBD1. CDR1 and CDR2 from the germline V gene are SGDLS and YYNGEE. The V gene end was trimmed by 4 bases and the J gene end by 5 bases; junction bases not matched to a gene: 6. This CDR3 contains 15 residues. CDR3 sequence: CASSPGTGRTGELFF. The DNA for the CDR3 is TGTGCCAGCAGCCCCGGGACAGGGAGGACCGGGGAGCTGTTTTTT.

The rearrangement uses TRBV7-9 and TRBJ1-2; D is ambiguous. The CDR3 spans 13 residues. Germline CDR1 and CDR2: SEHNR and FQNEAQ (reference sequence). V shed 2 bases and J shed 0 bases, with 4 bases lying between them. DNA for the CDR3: TGTGCCAGCAGCTTAAACTCTAACTATGGCTACACCTTC. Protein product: CASSLNSNYGYTF.

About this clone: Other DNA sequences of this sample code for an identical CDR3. CDR3 coding DNA: TGTGCCAGCTCACCGGACACTTATCAGCCCCAGCATTTT. Amino acid sequence: CASSPDTYQPQHF. The V and J genes are TRBV18 and TRBJ1-5, with D perhaps TRBD1 (5 bases). V was cut by 3 bases and J by 5 bases, with 8 bases left in between. Germline values: CDR1 KGHSH, CDR2 LQKENI. The CDR3 sequence is 13 residues long.

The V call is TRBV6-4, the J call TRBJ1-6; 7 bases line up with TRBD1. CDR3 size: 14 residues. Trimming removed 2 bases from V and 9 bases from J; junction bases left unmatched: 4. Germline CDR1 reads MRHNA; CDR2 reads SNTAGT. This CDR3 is CASSDGTAGSPLHF. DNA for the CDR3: TGTGCCAGCAGTGACGGGACAGCAGGTTCACCCCTCCACTTT.

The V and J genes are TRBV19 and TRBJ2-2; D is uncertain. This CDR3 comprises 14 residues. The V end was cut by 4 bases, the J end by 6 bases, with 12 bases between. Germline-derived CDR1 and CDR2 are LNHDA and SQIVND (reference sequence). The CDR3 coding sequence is TGTGCCAGTAGTACCCGTCCAGATGCCGGGGAGCTGTTTTTT. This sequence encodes CASSTRPDAGELFF.

CDR3 nucleotide sequence: TGTGCCAGCAGTGAACTGTTTGTCAGATCTAGCAATCAGCCCCAGCATTTT. This sequence encodes CASSELFVRSSNQPQHF. This chain connects TRBV6-1 to TRBJ1-5; D gene uncertain. Between the trimmed V and J ends, which lost 2 bases and 0 bases, there was a span of 14 bases. Germline V gives CDR1 MNHNS, CDR2 SASEGT. The CDR3 is 17 residues long.

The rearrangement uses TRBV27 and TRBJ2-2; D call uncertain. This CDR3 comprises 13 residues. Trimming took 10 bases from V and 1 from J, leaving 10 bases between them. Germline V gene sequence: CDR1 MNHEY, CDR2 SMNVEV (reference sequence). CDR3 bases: TGTGCCACCTCCTTCCTGAACACCGGGGAGCTGTTTTTT. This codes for CATSFLNTGELFF.

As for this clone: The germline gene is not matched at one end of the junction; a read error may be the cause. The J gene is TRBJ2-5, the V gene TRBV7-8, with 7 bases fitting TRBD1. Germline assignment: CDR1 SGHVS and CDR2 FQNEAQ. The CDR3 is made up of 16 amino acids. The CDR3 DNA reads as TGTGCCGGCAGCCTCCGACCTGAACAGGGGAGAAAGACCCAGTACTTC. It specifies CAGSLRPEQGRKTQYF.

The CDR3 DNA is TGTGCCAGCAGTTACTCGACGGGACAGCACTATGGCTACACCTTC. Residues: CASSYSTGQHYGYTF. V gene TRBV6-5 combines with J gene TRBJ1-2; 7 bases fit TRBD1. V shed 0 bases and J 3 bases; nucleotides not matched to a gene: 4. This CDR3 contains 15 residues. Germline assignment: CDR1 MNHEY and CDR2 SVGAGI.

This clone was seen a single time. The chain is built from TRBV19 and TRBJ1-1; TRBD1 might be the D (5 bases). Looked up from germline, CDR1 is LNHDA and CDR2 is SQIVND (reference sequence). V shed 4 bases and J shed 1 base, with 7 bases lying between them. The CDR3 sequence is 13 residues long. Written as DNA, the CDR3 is TGTGCCAGTAGTAATGACAGGAACACTGAAGCTTTCTTT. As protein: CASSNDRNTEAFF.

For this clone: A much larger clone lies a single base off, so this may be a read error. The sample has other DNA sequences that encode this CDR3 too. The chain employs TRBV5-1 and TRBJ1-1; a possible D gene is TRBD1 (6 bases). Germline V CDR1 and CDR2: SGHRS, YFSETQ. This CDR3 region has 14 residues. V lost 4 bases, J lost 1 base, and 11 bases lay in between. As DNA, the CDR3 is TGCGCCAGCAGCCGAGGACAGTCGAACACTGAAGCTTTCTTT. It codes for CASSRGQSNTEAFF.

In DNA form, the CDR3 reads TGTGCCATCAGTGCCCGATCGGGGAGGAACAATGAGCAGTTCTTC. This gives the protein CAISARSGRNNEQFF. V and J are TRBV10-3 and TRBJ2-1, with D perhaps matching TRBD2 (6 bases). V was trimmed by 4 bases and J by 5 bases, leaving 15 bases between them. The CDR3 spans 15 residues. Germline V gene sequence: CDR1 ENHRY, CDR2 SYGVKD.

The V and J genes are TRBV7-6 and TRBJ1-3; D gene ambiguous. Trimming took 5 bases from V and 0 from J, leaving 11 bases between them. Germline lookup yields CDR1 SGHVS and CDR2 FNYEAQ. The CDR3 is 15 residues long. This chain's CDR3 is CASSTWSASGNTIYF. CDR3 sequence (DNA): TGTGCCAGCAGCACATGGAGCGCCTCTGGAAACACCATATATTTT.

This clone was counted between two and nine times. CDR3 protein: CASSLWLAGRPNEQFF. CDR3 nucleotide sequence: TGTGCCAGCAGCTTATGGCTAGCGGGGAGACCCAATGAGCAGTTCTTC. V usage is TRBV7-9 and J usage is TRBJ2-1; 9 positions match TRBD2. J was trimmed by 6 bases and V by 2 bases; bases with no gene match: 8. The germline V gene encodes CDR1 SEHNR and CDR2 FQNEAQ (reference sequence). The length of the CDR3 is 16 residues. Full variable domain (rest looked up from reference TRBV7-9 and TRBJ2-1): DTGVSQNPRHKITKRGQNVTFRCDPISEHNRLYWYRQTLGQGPEFLTYFQNEAQLEKSRLLSDRFSAERPKGSFSTLEIQRTEQGDSAMYLCASSLWLAGRPNEQFFGPGTRLTVL.